This T cell receptor beta chain was retrieved from a study of T cell clusters in autoimmune cytopenias. The CDR3 is made up of 15 amino acids. CDR1 is SGHRS and CDR2 is YFSETQ in the germline V gene. Each sample's input was approximately 270 ng genomic DNA, 38,000 or so genome equivalents. TRB rearrangements were amplified by touch-down multiplex PCR with mixed TRB-A/B primers. TCRdb reprocessed the multiplex PCR reads; each CDR3 protein has one entry and no DNA is given. The sample holds about 5,500 distinct CDR3 sequences. These data are also associated with another study on T cell repertoires in aging, cancer and after chemotherapy. That investigation notes: Repeat sampling of healthy donors over several months to years showed clear clonal overlap. Loss of evenness, beyond lost richness, contributed to age-related TCR diversity decline in cancer patients.

V gene TRBV5-1 combines with J gene TRBJ2-1. The sample taken for sequencing was peripheral blood. The receptor's source is a human donor in good health. This CDR3 is CASSLAWGSYNEQFF. The whole variable domain, remainder taken from reference TRBV5-1 and TRBJ2-1, is KAGVTQTPRYLIKTRGQQVTLSCSPISGHRSVSWYQQTPGQGLQFLFEYFSETQRNKGNFPGRFSGRQFSNSRSEMNVSTLELGDSALYLCASSLAWGSYNEQFFGPGTRLTVL.